The text below deals with one T cell receptor beta chain. Antigen: not known. Using immunoSEQ multiplex PCR, the repertoire was profiled, and TCRdb retains in-frame clones only, with some absent. This table holds fewer than 110,000 clones, 85% to 90% found once. The CDR3 covers 16 residues. The V gene's germline CDR1 is MGHRA and CDR2 YSYEKL. The junction had 8 bases not matched to a gene; V was cut back by 1 base and J by 10 bases. This record comes from a study of T cell responses to AZD1222 COVID-19 vaccine. Study observations and caveats: The sample set comprised mostly white British donors with more females, and clonal diversity was possibly underestimated.

The source was peripheral blood, collected on day 0 of AZD1222 vaccination. This clonotype was sampled from an adult in good health. The rearrangement uses TRBV4-1 and TRBJ2-1; TRBD2 agrees at 12 bases. Here the CDR3 DNA reads TGCGCCAGCAGCCAAGGACTAGCGGGAGCCCCCGGGGAGCAGTTCTTC. Translation: CASSQGLAGAPGEQFF.